This is a list of T cell receptor beta chains from one sample in a study of blood T cell repertoires in COVID-19. Sequencing used immunoSEQ multiplex PCR; TCRdb keeps in-frame clones, though not all of them. The sample includes tens of thousands of clones, under 80% of them seen just once. The sample was peripheral blood. These receptors all come from a man aged 70-80 years with COVID-19, enrolled during active disease. The CDR3 runs from the conserved cysteine through the conserved F or W. D genes are given only for firm matches. Size is omitted from some rows. Given values are once, few, many or a class for expanded clones.

cdr3_aa,cdr3_nt,v_call,j_call,clone_size,d_call
CASSPGTSGRADTQYF,TGTGCCAGCTCACCAGGGACTAGCGGGAGAGCAGATACGCAGTATTTT,TRBV18,TRBJ2-3,.,TRBD2
CASSSTAENEQFF,TGTGCCAGCAGTTCCACGGCGGAAAATGAGCAGTTCTTC,TRBV27,TRBJ2-1,medium-sized,.
CATSDKRQGEKLFF,TGTGCCACCAGTGATAAGCGACAGGGAGAAAAACTGTTTTTT,TRBV24-1,TRBJ1-4,.,TRBD1
CASSMGLRDRDEAFF,TGTGCCAGTAGTATGGGGCTGCGGGACAGAGATGAAGCTTTCTTT,TRBV19,TRBJ1-1,few,TRBD1
CASSYAGTNAYEQYF,TGCGCCAGCAGCTACGCCGGGACTAACGCCTACGAGCAGTACTTC,TRBV5-1,TRBJ2-7,.,TRBD2
CASSPETGVEQYF,TGTGCCAGCAGCCCCGAGACGGGGGTAGAGCAGTACTTC,TRBV6-2/TRBV6-3,TRBJ2-7,.,.
CASSFLAGAQGEQFF,TGTGCCAGCAGTTTTCTAGCGGGAGCACAGGGTGAGCAGTTCTTC,TRBV6-2/TRBV6-3,TRBJ2-1,once,TRBD2
CASSIAESSYNSPLHF,TGTGCCAGTAGTATTGCGGAGAGCTCCTATAATTCACCCCTCCACTTT,TRBV19,TRBJ1-6,.,.
CASSPPTGNTEAFF,TGTGCCAGCTCACCACCGACAGGGAACACTGAAGCTTTCTTT,TRBV18,TRBJ1-1,.,.
CASSVAATGRNSPLHF,TGTGCCAGCAGCGTAGCGGCGACAGGGCGGAATTCACCCCTCCACTTT,TRBV9,TRBJ1-6,.,TRBD1
CASSLMTGKANEKLFF,TGCGCCAGCAGCCTCATGACAGGGAAGGCTAATGAAAAACTGTTTTTT,TRBV4-1,TRBJ1-4,.,TRBD1
CASSVEAGLYNEQFF,TGTGCCAGCAGCGTAGAAGCGGGCCTCTACAATGAGCAGTTCTTC,TRBV9,TRBJ2-1,.,.
CASSPGGYEQYF,TGTGCCAGCTCACCTGGAGGTTACGAGCAGTACTTC,TRBV18,TRBJ2-7,.,.
CASSQDWLAGGSVGANVLTF,TGCGCCAGCAGCCAAGATTGGCTAGCGGGAGGGTCGGTGGGGGCCAACGTCCTGACTTTC,TRBV4-3,TRBJ2-6,.,TRBD2
CASSELRTAGNTIYF,TGTGCCAGCAGTGAATTACGGACAGCTGGAAACACCATATATTTT,TRBV25-1,TRBJ1-3,.,.
CASSLMAGNYGYTF,TGTGCCAGCAGCTTAATGGCGGGTAACTATGGCTACACCTTC,TRBV7-9,TRBJ1-2,.,.
CASSQGNRLAGKGNEQFF,TGCGCCAGCAGCCAAGGGAACAGACTAGCGGGGAAGGGTAATGAGCAGTTCTTC,TRBV4-3,TRBJ2-1,.,TRBD2